Shown below are 15 T cell receptor beta chains from a single sample sequenced in a study of regulatory T cells in long-lasting Graves disease. Time point reported: persistent/refractory GD, antithyroid drugs over 5 years with positive TRAb. Following extraction of RNA from PBMCs, that RNA was used to make the TCR library. For TCR beta, libraries came from iRepertoire HTBI primers and Arm-PCR of CDR3 regions. A single record per CDR3 protein comes from TCRdb applying MiXCR to the multiplex PCR reads. Of about 660,000 distinct CDR3 sequences in the sample, about 30% were seen once. Sequences were derived from peripheral blood mononuclear cells (PBMCs), sampled when the disease was refractory, from a patient treated with antithyroid drugs. Receptor source: a female donor with Graves disease.

This clonotype was seen more than once but under ten times. This chain connects TRBV6-2 or TRBV6-3 to TRBJ2-7, with D perhaps assigned TRBD1 or TRBD2 (5 bases each). Trimming stripped 2 bases from V and 6 bases from J, with 14 bases between. Per the germline V gene, CDR1 is MNHEY and CDR2 is SVGEGT. This CDR3 is built from 14 residues. This CDR3 is CASSYGGDGLEQYF. The CDR3 DNA reads TGTGCCAGCAGTTACGGGGGAGACGGCCTCGAGCAGTACTTC.

The table lists this clonotype with a few counts. The chain carries TRBV29-1 and TRBJ1-1, with D uncertain. There are 14 residues in the CDR3. V lost 4 bases, J lost 1 base, and 13 bases lay in between. CDR1 and CDR2 from the germline V gene are SQVTM and ANQGSEA. The CDR3, as DNA: TGCAGCGTTGTTGAATGGCGGCCGAACACTGAAGCTTTCTTT. Protein product: CSVVEWRPNTEAFF.

With regard to this clonotype: Given the absence of the conserved phenylalanine or tryptophan at the CDR3 end, a read error is likely. The V and J genes are TRBV11-2 and TRBJ2-5; 7 bases agree with TRBD1. The CDR3 consists of 15 residues. Germline CDR1 and CDR2: SGHAT and FQNNGV. With V trimmed by 5 bases and J by 4 bases, 10 bases remained unmatched. Here the CDR3 reads CASSRTGVRGETQYL. The CDR3 nucleotides are TGTGCCAGCAGCCGAACAGGGGTTCGGGGAGAGACCCAGTACCTC.

This clonotype was counted only a few times. The V gene is TRBV6-2 or TRBV6-3, the J gene TRBJ1-3, with D perhaps TRBD1 (5 bases). The CDR3 totals 13 residues. Germline V CDR1 and CDR2: MNHEY, SVGEGT. Trimming stripped 7 bases from V and 4 bases from J, with 11 bases between. This CDR3 is CASTRGSGNTIYF. DNA for the CDR3: TGTGCCAGCACTAGGGGATCCGGAAACACCATATATTTT.

In its sample, this clonotype was seen once. The chain couples TRBV7-9 to TRBJ2-1, with D maybe TRBD2 (5 bases). The V end lost 3 bases, the J end lost 4 bases, and 10 bases lay between the germline ends. CDR3 length equals 14 residues. Looked up from germline, CDR1 is SEHNR and CDR2 is FQNEAQ (reference sequence). CDR3 bases: TGTGCCAGCAGCTTTCCCGGACTTTACAATGAGCAGTTCTTC. It encodes CASSFPGLYNEQFF.

This clonotype has more than one count but fewer than ten. The genes are TRBV5-1 and TRBJ2-2; 8 bases agree with TRBD2. The V gene end was trimmed by 4 bases and the J gene end by 4 bases; junction bases not matched to a gene: 6. CDR3 length: 15 amino acids. Germline assignment: CDR1 SGHRS and CDR2 YFSETQ. The CDR3 DNA reads TGCGCCAGCAGCCTGGGGACTAGGGCCACCGGGGAGCTGTTTTTT. This sequence encodes CASSLGTRATGELFF.

This rearrangement joins TRBV5-1 to TRBJ2-7, with unresolved D. Germline V gene lookup returns CDR1 SGHRS and CDR2 YFSETQ. V was shortened by 4 bases and J by 3 bases, with 14 bases between the two germline ends. This CDR3 is 14 amino acids long. CDR3 in DNA: TGCGCCAGCAGCCGGGCAGCTGGGGACTACGAGCAGTACTTC. As protein: CASSRAAGDYEQYF.

The chain combines TRBV9 with TRBJ2-1; perhaps TRBD1 as D (5 bases). V lost 2 bases and J lost 8, with 17 bases in between. Germline V gene data show CDR1 as SGDLS and CDR2 as YYNGEE. The CDR3 length is 15 residues. The CDR3 DNA reads as TGTGCCAGCAGCGTCCAGGGTAATATGGCGCATGAGCAGTTCTTC. It encodes CASSVQGNMAHEQFF.

This clonotype turned up a few times. The V gene is TRBV6-1, the J gene TRBJ1-4, with D uncertain. The V gene lost 6 bases and the J gene lost 4 bases, with 15 bases spanning the gap. The V gene's germline CDR1 is MNHNS and CDR2 SASEGT. The CDR3 has 15 residues. The CDR3 bases are TGTGCCAGCAGCGCGGGTTGGCGTAGTAATGAAAAACTGTTTTTT. It encodes CASSAGWRSNEKLFF.

V is TRBV12-3 or TRBV12-4 and J is TRBJ2-2; TRBD1 might be the D (6 bases). Trimming took 5 bases from V and 1 from J, leaving 14 bases between them. The CDR3 has 16 amino acids. The CDR3 protein is CASSRALGGNTGELFF. The CDR3 DNA follows: TGTGCCAGCAGTAGGGCCCTAGGGGGGAACACCGGGGAGCTGTTTTTT.

This sequence joins TRBV3-1 and TRBJ1-1, with D unresolved. This CDR3 has 16 amino acids. V lost 1 base to trimming and J lost 7 bases, with 19 bases between them. Germline V CDR1 and CDR2: LGHDT, YNNKEL (reference sequence). The CDR3 DNA reads TGTGCCAGCAGCCAAGGGCGGACGGCCTTGCTAGGTGAAGCTTTCTTT. Amino acids: CASSQGRTALLGEAFF.

The chain employs TRBV2 and TRBJ2-7, with D possibly being TRBD1 (5 bases). Germline V gene lookup returns CDR1 SNHLY and CDR2 FYNNEI. Trimming cost V 5 bases and J 1 base, with 15 bases left between them. The CDR3 sequence is 15 residues long. The CDR3 here is CASSMVIGDSYEQYF. In nucleotides, the CDR3 is TGTGCCAGCAGTATGGTAATAGGGGATTCCTACGAGCAGTACTTC.

This chain joins TRBV28 and TRBJ2-7; D is uncertain. CDR3 length: 14 residues. Trimming took off 3 bases at V and 3 bases at J, with 12 bases between the two ends. CDR1 and CDR2 (germline): MDHEN, SYDVKM. CDR3 nucleotides: TGTGCCAGCAGTTTTAGCCAACCCGACTACGAGCAGTACTTC. Translation gives CASSFSQPDYEQYF. The full variable domain, rest sourced from reference TRBV28 and TRBJ2-7, is DVKVTQSSRYLVKRTGEKVFLECVQDMDHENMFWYRQDPGLGLRLIYFSYDVKMKEKGDIPEGYSVSREKKERFSLILESASTNQTSMYLCASSFSQPDYEQYFGPGTRLTVT.

Note on this clonotype: This may be a read error, as it is one base from a much larger clone. The genes are TRBV6-2 or TRBV6-3 and TRBJ2-5; 8 bases are a match to TRBD1. Germline assignment: CDR1 MNHEY and CDR2 SVGEGT. Germline trimming cut 8 bases from V and 4 bases from J; bases unmatched to any gene: 3. The CDR3 consists of 12 residues. This CDR3 is CASGQGGETQYF. CDR3 DNA: TGTGCCAGCGGACAGGGAGGAGAGACCCAGTACTTC.

This clonotype was found many times. CDR3: CASKSYGGRAGYEQYF. Written as DNA, the CDR3 is TGTGCCAGCAAATCTTATGGCGGGAGGGCGGGCTACGAGCAGTACTTC. The chain has TRBV28 and TRBJ2-7; 9 bases map to TRBD2. The CDR3 runs to 16 residues. Germline V gene lookup returns CDR1 MDHEN and CDR2 SYDVKM. Trimming cost V 7 bases and J 3 bases; bases outside gene matches: 13.